These 10 T cell receptor beta chains were all obtained from the same sample, sequenced in a study of cytomegalovirus exposure and HLA in healthy donors. It was with 60 Vbeta and 13 Jbeta primers that the PCR ran. Measured with immunoSEQ multiplex PCR; TCRdb has only the in-frame clones, and not every one. Of approximately 180,000 clones in the sample, 65% to 75% were seen once. The specimen was PBMCs. The source of these receptors is a human donor in good health.

This clone was recorded only once. V and J are TRBV7-9 and TRBJ2-7, with 8 bases lining up with TRBD1. Trimming at V came to 2 bases and at J to 4 bases, leaving 7 bases not matched to a gene. Germline lookup yields CDR1 SEHNR and CDR2 FQNEAQ (reference sequence). The CDR3 totals 15 residues. CDR3 amino acids: CASSLSYRGFYEQYF. The CDR3 nucleotides are TGTGCCAGCAGCTTATCGTACAGGGGGTTTTACGAGCAGTACTTC.

V and J are TRBV5-1 and TRBJ2-1; D may be TRBD1 (5 bases). The ends were cut back, 4 bases at V and 2 bases at J, with 13 bases in the middle. This CDR3 comprises 15 residues. Germline V gene sequence: CDR1 SGHRS, CDR2 YFSETQ. CDR3 sequence (DNA): TGCGCCAGCAGCATCCAGGGTCTCCCCTACAATGAGCAGTTCTTC. Protein: CASSIQGLPYNEQFF.

The chain uses TRBV27 and TRBJ2-7; TRBD1 matches at 10 bases. The germline V gene encodes CDR1 MNHEY and CDR2 SMNVEV (reference sequence). The J segment lost 3 bases and the V segment lost 6 bases, leaving 5 bases of the junction unmatched. The CDR3 has 14 amino acids. For the CDR3, the DNA is TGTGCCAGCAGCCTCCGGGACAGGGGCTACGAGCAGTACTTC. This encodes CASSLRDRGYEQYF.

The V gene is TRBV18, the J gene TRBJ1-6; a weak D match, TRBD1 (5 bases). The CDR3 totals 14 residues. CDR1 and CDR2 (germline): KGHSH, LQKENI. The ends were cut back, 6 bases at V and 7 bases at J, with 13 bases in the middle. CDR3: CASSNGGGNSPLHF. Written as DNA, the CDR3 is TGTGCCAGCTCCAACGGGGGAGGGAATTCACCCCTCCACTTT.

The rearrangement links TRBV6-1 to TRBJ1-2; no clear D. V lost 5 bases to trimming and J lost 8 bases, with 15 bases between them. CDR3 length: 13 amino acids. Germline CDR1 and CDR2: MNHNS and SASEGT. The CDR3 spells CASSPRSQRGYTF. Here the CDR3 DNA reads TGTGCCAGCAGTCCTCGGTCCCAACGGGGCTACACCTTC.

This rearrangement joins TRBV10-3 to TRBJ2-3, with 9 bases fitting TRBD1. The germline CDR1 and CDR2 sequences are ENHRY and SYGVKD. Trimming at V came to 6 bases and at J to 2 bases, leaving 6 bases not matched to a gene. The CDR3 is 15 amino acids. CDR3 nucleotides: TGTGCCATCAGCCCGGGACAGGGATACACAGATACGCAGTATTTT. It translates to CAISPGQGYTDTQYF.

This clone was seen a few times. The chain links TRBV2 to TRBJ2-1; 11 bases are shared with TRBD2. The trim removed 4 bases at V and 6 bases at J, leaving 11 bases unmatched. Looked up from germline, CDR1 is SNHLY and CDR2 is FYNNEI. This CDR3 has 17 residues. CDR3 sequence (DNA): TGTGCCAGCAGTGCCCCTCGGGGTAGCGGGGGGGCCAATGAGCAGTTCTTC. Amino acids: CASSAPRGSGGANEQFF.

The chain employs TRBV14 and TRBJ2-3; 7 bases map to TRBD2. Germline CDR1 SGHDN, CDR2 FVKESK. This CDR3 spans 18 amino acids. J gave up 0 bases and V 4 bases, and 13 bases lay outside the gene matches. The CDR3 DNA reads as TGTGCCAGCAGCCTTATCGCGGGGGACCTTTCTAGCACAGATACGCAGTATTTT. Its translation is CASSLIAGDLSSTDTQYF.

This chain links TRBV10-3 with TRBJ2-5, with 11 bases aligning to TRBD2. Germline assignment: CDR1 ENHRY and CDR2 SYGVKD. This CDR3 is built from 15 residues. Losses at the gene ends were 4 bases for V and 3 bases for J; bases not matched to a gene: 4. CDR3 nucleotides: TGTGCCATCAGTGGAAAACTAGCGGGGGAAGAGACCCAGTACTTC. This gives the protein CAISGKLAGEETQYF.

This chain joins TRBV14 and TRBJ2-5; 8 bases match TRBD1. This CDR3 region has 15 residues. Germline V gene sequence: CDR1 SGHDN, CDR2 FVKESK. Trimming took 1 base from V and 0 from J; bases not matched to a gene: 1. The CDR3 sequence: CASSQGTGYQETQYF. In DNA form, the CDR3 reads TGTGCCAGCAGCCAAGGGACAGGGTACCAAGAGACCCAGTACTTC.